The text below deals with one T cell receptor beta chain. TCR alpha and beta CDR3 regions were amplified from RNA using iRepertoire nested multiplex PCR. In TCRdb, the multiplex PCR reads were re-called with MiXCR into one record per CDR3 protein. This table has about 130,000 distinct CDR3 sequences, approximately 25% appearing once. This sample was included in a study of glioma-infiltrating T cells. V was clipped by 8 bases and J by 12 bases, with 26 bases between them. This CDR3 is 14 amino acids long. CDR1 and CDR2 (germline): LNHNV, YYDKDF (reference sequence). Sequencing used glioma tissue, nonneoplastic brain tissue, or PBMCs (not recorded which). The TCR was taken from a human donor with low-grade glioma or glioblastoma, undergoing nonglioma brain surgery, or in good health (not recorded which). The rearrangement uses TRBV15 and TRBJ2-7; D possibly corresponds to TRBD2 (5 bases). The DNA for the CDR3 is TGTGCCACCCGCCCCTGGAGGACCCAATACGCGCCGTACTTC. Translated: CATRPWRTQYAPYF.